Described below is a single T cell receptor (beta chain) sequence and its context. This entry is derived from a study of blood T cell repertoires in COVID-19. Germline V gene data show CDR1 as WSHSY and CDR2 as SAAADI. V shed 6 bases and J 12 bases; nucleotides not matched to a gene: 9. The CDR3 runs 13 residues. The assay was immunoSEQ multiplex PCR, and TCRdb's table has in-frame clones only and misses some. Of about 200,000 clones in the sample, 85% were seen once. This sequence was found in a man between 40 and 49 years old who had recovered from COVID-19. The source material was PBMCs or T cells enriched from blood (not recorded which). The chain joins TRBV10-2 to TRBJ2-1; 9 bases are shared with TRBD2. This CDR3 is CASSAGTSSGQFF. DNA for the CDR3: TGCGCCAGCAGCGCCGGGACTAGCTCCGGGCAGTTCTTC.